This entry features one T cell receptor (beta chain) sequence. The CDR3 spans 15 residues. V trimming: 3 bases; J trimming: 3 bases; junction bases outside the gene matches: 6. CDR1 and CDR2 (germline): MDHEN, SYDVKM. Profiling relied on immunoSEQ multiplex PCR, and the TCRdb table lists in-frame clones only, not all of them. The sample carries tens of thousands of clones, just under 90% recorded once. The sample originates from a study of blood T cell repertoires in COVID-19. About the study: The United States, Italy and Spain provided the acute and convalescent COVID-19 samples. In each case, the material was cDNA or gDNA derived from T cells, B-cell-depleted T cells, or PBMCs.

V and J are TRBV28 and TRBJ1-1; 8 nucleotides align to TRBD1. This TCR came from a man at least 80 years old with active or convalescent COVID-19. Material for sequencing was peripheral blood. The CDR3 sequence is CASSLAGGRDTEAFF. In DNA form, the CDR3 reads TGTGCCAGCAGTTTGGCAGGGGGCAGGGACACTGAAGCTTTCTTT.